Sequencing of this T cell receptor beta chain was carried out in a study of T cells after yellow fever vaccination. By 5'RACE template switching, TCR cDNA was produced, with a universal primer site and UMIs added in the process. TCRdb re-called the 5' RACE reads through MiXCR, storing one row per CDR3 protein. The table has some 300,000 distinct CDR3 sequences, roughly 8.4% seen once; the top ten hold approximately 15%. The table lists this clonotype with a few counts. With 8 bases removed from V and 5 bases from J, the gap between germline ends came to 9 bases. CDR1 is ENHRY and CDR2 is SYGVKD in the germline V gene. The CDR3 is made up of 11 amino acids.

This sequence originates from a man aged 18 to 30 who received the YFV17D yellow fever vaccine. V and J are TRBV10-3 and TRBJ2-5; D tentatively reads TRBD1 or TRBD2 (5 bases each). The specimen was PBMCs, collected roughly 46 days after the first yellow fever vaccination. As DNA, the CDR3 is TGTGCCATCTCTCGGGGCGAGACCCAGTACTTC. Protein product: CAISRGETQYF.